A single sample gave rise to the 24 T cell receptor beta chains below, sequenced in a study of cytomegalovirus exposure and HLA in healthy donors (dated by TCRdb to 2015 to 2018). Library generation was performed with the immunoSEQ multiplex PCR assay. A mixture of 60 forward primers for TCR Vbeta segments and 13 reverse primers for TCR Jbeta segments was used in the multiplex PCR. TCRdb limited this immuneACCESS table to in-frame rearrangements with V and J called. A share of clones is missing; checked studies link under half to unresolved V genes, and the rest is unexplained. Recorded for this sample are 150,000 to 200,000 clones; roughly 80% of them occurred a single time. 1.5% to 2% of the sample comes from the top ten. Sequencing was performed on PBMCs. The receptors were gathered from a woman younger than 30 in good health and CMV-seronegative.

The chain uses TRBV19 and TRBJ2-7; 8 nucleotides match TRBD1. CDR1 and CDR2 (germline): LNHDA, SQIVND (reference sequence). There are 15 residues in the CDR3. J lost 3 bases, V lost 5 bases, and 9 bases had no gene match. CDR3 nucleotide sequence: TGTGCCAGTAGTGCCCGGACAGGGTCCTTCTACGAGCAGTACGTC. Translation gives CASSARTGSFYEQYV.

The chain combines TRBV5-1 with TRBJ2-3; TRBD2 matches at 10 bases. The V segment lost 4 bases and the J segment 2 bases; nucleotides outside the gene matches: 4. The V gene's germline CDR1 is SGHRS and CDR2 YFSETQ. This CDR3 is 15 amino acids long. This chain's CDR3 is CASSTGLAFTDTQYF. The CDR3 nucleotides are TGCGCCAGCAGCACGGGACTAGCGTTCACAGATACGCAGTATTTT.

The table lists this clone with a few counts. CDR3 DNA sequence: TGTGCCAGCAGCTACGGGGGACTTTCAGGGATGTCAGATACGCAGTATTTT. Protein product: CASSYGGLSGMSDTQYF. This chain connects TRBV7-2 to TRBJ2-3; D perhaps matches TRBD2 (6 bases). V dropped 4 bases and J dropped 4 bases, with 21 bases sitting between them. The germline V gene encodes CDR1 SGHTA and CDR2 FQGNSA. CDR3 length: 17 residues.

The chain links TRBV5-6 to TRBJ1-1; TRBD1 matches at 11 bases. The J segment lost 4 bases and the V segment lost 3 bases, leaving 2 bases of the junction unmatched. The CDR3 is made up of 14 amino acids. Germline V lookup: CDR1 SGHDT, CDR2 YYEEEE. This CDR3 reads CASSYGTGGTEAFF. Written as DNA, the CDR3 is TGTGCCAGCAGCTACGGGACAGGGGGCACTGAAGCTTTCTTT.

The genes are TRBV7-9 and TRBJ2-5, with D perhaps TRBD1 (5 bases). CDR1 and CDR2 (germline): SEHNR, FQNEAQ (reference sequence). V was shortened by 2 bases and J by 2 bases, with 9 bases between the two germline ends. The length of the CDR3 is 14 residues. The CDR3 sequence: CASSLYSGQETQYF. The CDR3 nucleotides read TGTGCCAGCAGCTTATATTCAGGGCAAGAGACCCAGTACTTC. Supplemented by reference TRBV7-9 and TRBJ2-5, the full variable domain reads DTGVSQNPRHKITKRGQNVTFRCDPISEHNRLYWYRQTLGQGPEFLTYFQNEAQLEKSRLLSDRFSAERPKGSFSTLEIQRTEQGDSAMYLCASSLYSGQETQYFGPGTRLLVL.

The chain links TRBV7-8 to TRBJ2-3, with D perhaps TRBD1 (6 bases). Trimming shortened V by 4 bases and J by 1 base, and 12 bases separated the two germline ends. The CDR3 runs to 15 residues. CDR1 SGHVS and CDR2 FQNEAQ come from the germline V gene. CDR3 nucleotide sequence: TGTGCCAGCAGCTGGGGACATCTCGGCACAGATACGCAGTATTTT. Translating gives CASSWGHLGTDTQYF.

This chain joins TRBV19 and TRBJ2-1; 7 bases fit TRBD2. The CDR3 is 14 residues long. The germline V gene encodes CDR1 LNHDA and CDR2 SQIVND (reference sequence). Trimming took 4 bases from V and 4 from J; bases not matched to a gene: 4. In DNA, the CDR3 is TGTGCCAGTAGTAGCGGGAGTCGGTACAATGAGCAGTTCTTC. It yields the protein CASSSGSRYNEQFF.

The rearrangement joins TRBV30 to TRBJ2-1; the match to TRBD2 covers 7 bases. Per the germline V gene, CDR1 is GTSNPN and CDR2 is SVGIG (reference sequence). The length of the CDR3 is 15 residues. With V trimmed by 4 bases and J by 0 bases, 6 bases remained unmatched. The CDR3 sequence is CAWNILAASYNEQFF. CDR3 sequence (DNA): TGTGCCTGGAACATTCTAGCGGCCTCCTACAATGAGCAGTTCTTC.

This clone has more than one count but fewer than ten. V is TRBV27 and J is TRBJ2-1; 9 bases are a match to TRBD2. CDR1 is MNHEY, CDR2 SMNVEV, per germline (reference sequence). Losses at the gene ends were 3 bases for V and 4 bases for J; bases not matched to a gene: 1. The CDR3 extends over 14 amino acids. The CDR3 coding sequence is TGTGCCAGCAGTTTGACTAGCGGATACAATGAGCAGTTCTTC. Translation: CASSLTSGYNEQFF.

The chain links TRBV5-1 to TRBJ2-1; D is unclear. Per germline, CDR1 SGHRS and CDR2 YFSETQ. V was clipped by 4 bases and J by 7 bases, with 12 bases between them. The CDR3 consists of 13 residues. CDR3 sequence: CASSPSPGNEQFF. As DNA, the CDR3 is TGCGCCAGCAGCCCCTCTCCCGGGAATGAGCAGTTCTTC.

The chain combines TRBV30 with TRBJ2-3; a weak D match, TRBD1 (5 bases). The CDR3 runs 16 residues. The V gene lost 2 bases and the J gene lost 0 bases, with 15 bases spanning the gap. CDR1 is GTSNPN, CDR2 SVGIG, per germline (reference sequence). The CDR3 loop reads CAWSHHQGQSTDTQYF. The CDR3 DNA is TGTGCCTGGAGTCATCATCAGGGTCAAAGCACAGATACGCAGTATTTT.

V is TRBV28 and J is TRBJ1-6, with 10 positions matching TRBD1. The CDR3 totals 17 residues. CDR1 and CDR2 from the germline V gene are MDHEN and SYDVKM. The junction had 10 bases not matched to a gene; V was cut back by 5 bases and J by 6 bases. The CDR3 DNA reads TGTGCCAGCAGTCCCTTGGGACAGGGGATTATTAATTCACCCCTCCACTTT. Its translation: CASSPLGQGIINSPLHF.

The rearrangement uses TRBV11-2 and TRBJ2-3, with D perhaps matching TRBD2 (6 bases). Trimming took off 5 bases at V and 1 base at J, with 16 bases between the two ends. CDR1 is SGHAT, CDR2 FQNNGV, per germline. The CDR3 covers 16 residues. CDR3 loop: CASSPWSLARTDTQYF. In DNA form, the CDR3 reads TGTGCCAGCAGCCCGTGGAGTCTAGCGCGCACAGATACGCAGTATTTT.

The chain carries TRBV6-6 and TRBJ2-5; 8 bases map to TRBD2. The V gene's germline CDR1 is MNHNY and CDR2 SVGAGI (reference sequence). The CDR3 sequence is 16 residues long. The trim removed 1 base at V and 5 bases at J, leaving 9 bases unmatched. The CDR3 DNA follows: TGTGCCAGCAGTTACTGGCCCAGCGGGAGAGGGGAGACCCAGTACTTC. This codes for CASSYWPSGRGETQYF.

This clone turned up a few times. The chain employs TRBV6-5 and TRBJ1-1, with D perhaps TRBD1 (5 bases). CDR1 and CDR2 from the germline V gene are MNHEY and SVGAGI. This CDR3 spans 13 amino acids. Trimming pared 2 bases from V and 4 bases from J, leaving 8 bases between. The CDR3 loop is CASSYQGGTEAFF. CDR3 bases: TGTGCCAGCAGTTACCAGGGTGGCACTGAAGCTTTCTTT.

Only one count was recorded for this clone. The V and J genes are TRBV27 and TRBJ2-7; TRBD2 matches 14 bases. CDR1 MNHEY and CDR2 SMNVEV come from the germline V gene (reference sequence). J was trimmed by 4 bases and V by 3 bases; bases with no gene match: 2. CDR3 length: 15 residues. The CDR3: CASSFRLAGGYEQYV. CDR3 coding DNA: TGTGCCAGCAGTTTTCGACTAGCGGGAGGGTACGAGCAGTACGTC.

V usage is TRBV2 and J usage is TRBJ2-7; 9 bases map to TRBD1. This CDR3 comprises 17 residues. CDR1 and CDR2 from the germline V gene are SNHLY and FYNNEI. V trimming: 2 bases; J trimming: 3 bases; junction bases outside the gene matches: 11. CDR3 residues: CASSENLLGQGFYEQYF. The CDR3 bases are TGTGCCAGCAGTGAAAACCTGCTGGGACAGGGATTCTACGAGCAGTACTTC. The whole variable domain, remainder taken from reference TRBV2 and TRBJ2-7, is EPEVTQTPSHQVTQMGQEVILRCVPISNHLYFYWYRQILGQKVEFLVSFYNNEISEKSEIFDDQFSVERPDGSNFTLKIRSTKLEDSAMYFCASSENLLGQGFYEQYFGPGTRLTVT.

This chain links TRBV7-9 with TRBJ2-5; D might be TRBD1 (6 bases). This CDR3 is 11 amino acids long. V lost 6 bases, J lost 7 bases, and 9 bases lay in between. Germline CDR1 is SEHNR and CDR2 is FQNEAQ (reference sequence). The CDR3 here is CASRGARTQYF. CDR3 sequence (DNA): TGTGCCAGCAGGGGGGCACGGACCCAGTACTTC.

This chain connects TRBV9 to TRBJ2-1; the match to TRBD2 covers 7 bases. The ends lost 4 bases at V and 4 bases at J; junction bases unmatched: 8. Germline lookup yields CDR1 SGDLS and CDR2 YYNGEE. There are 15 residues in the CDR3. The CDR3: CASSPWRESYNEQFF. The CDR3 nucleotides read TGTGCCAGCAGCCCTTGGCGGGAGAGTTACAATGAGCAGTTCTTC.

This chain links TRBV6-1 with TRBJ2-7, with 7 bases matching TRBD1. The V gene end was trimmed by 5 bases and the J gene end by 4 bases; junction bases not matched to a gene: 5. The CDR3 is 13 amino acids. Germline CDR1 MNHNS, CDR2 SASEGT. The CDR3 loop reads CASSPQTGYEQYV. The CDR3 DNA is TGTGCCAGCAGTCCCCAGACAGGGTACGAGCAGTACGTC.

The chain has TRBV5-1 and TRBJ2-7; 8 nucleotides match TRBD1. With 1 base clipped from V and 3 bases from J, the junction kept 3 bases outside the gene matches. CDR3 length: 14 amino acids. Germline CDR1 SGHRS, CDR2 YFSETQ. This chain's CDR3 is CASSLLGQDYEQYF. Written as DNA, the CDR3 is TGCGCCAGCAGCTTGTTGGGACAGGACTACGAGCAGTACTTC.

The V gene is TRBV18, the J gene TRBJ2-1; 7 bases match TRBD2. This CDR3 has 16 amino acids. The trim removed 6 bases at V and 3 bases at J, leaving 11 bases unmatched. Germline CDR1 KGHSH, CDR2 LQKENI. The CDR3 DNA sequence: TGTGCCAGCTCCCCCGGGGTAAGCGGGGTCTACAATGAGCAGTTCTTC. Translating gives CASSPGVSGVYNEQFF.

The chain carries TRBV19 and TRBJ1-4, with 9 bases matching TRBD1. The CDR3 totals 18 residues. V was clipped by 3 bases and J by 6 bases; unmatched bases: 14. Germline CDR1 reads LNHDA; CDR2 reads SQIVND (reference sequence). The CDR3 spells CASSISTGGLRIYEKLFF. CDR3 in DNA: TGTGCCAGTAGTATCTCCACAGGGGGCCTTCGAATATATGAAAAACTGTTTTTT.

CDR3 loop: CASSVDGGDHQPQHF. The DNA of the CDR3 is TGTGCCAGCAGCGTAGATGGGGGGGATCATCAGCCCCAGCATTTT. The chain uses TRBV9 and TRBJ1-5, with D possibly matching TRBD1 (5 bases). CDR3 length: 15 amino acids. Germline loops: CDR1 SGDLS, CDR2 YYNGEE. The V end lost 0 bases, the J end lost 5 bases, and 12 bases lay between the germline ends.